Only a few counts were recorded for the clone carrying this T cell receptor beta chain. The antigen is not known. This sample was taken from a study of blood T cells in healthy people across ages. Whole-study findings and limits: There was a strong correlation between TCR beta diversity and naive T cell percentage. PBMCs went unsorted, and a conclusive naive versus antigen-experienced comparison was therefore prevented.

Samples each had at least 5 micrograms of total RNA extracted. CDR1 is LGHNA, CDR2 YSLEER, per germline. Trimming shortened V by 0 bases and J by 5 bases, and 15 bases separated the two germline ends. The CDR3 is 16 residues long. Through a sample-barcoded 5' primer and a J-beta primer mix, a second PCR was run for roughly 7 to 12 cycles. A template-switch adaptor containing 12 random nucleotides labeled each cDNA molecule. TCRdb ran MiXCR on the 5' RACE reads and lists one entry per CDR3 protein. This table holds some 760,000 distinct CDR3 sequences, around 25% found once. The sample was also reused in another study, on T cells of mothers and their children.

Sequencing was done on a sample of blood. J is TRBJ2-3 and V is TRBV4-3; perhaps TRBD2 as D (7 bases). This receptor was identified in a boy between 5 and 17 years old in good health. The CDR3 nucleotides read TGCGCCAGCAGCCAAGATCGGAGGGGGGGAGTAGATACGCAGTATTTT. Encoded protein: CASSQDRRGGVDTQYF.